A selection of T cell receptor beta chains follows, all from one sample in a study of blood T cell repertoires in COVID-19. Generated by immunoSEQ multiplex PCR, the TCRdb table keeps only in-frame clones and is missing some. The sample has some 90,000 clones; approximately 80% are singletons. Input material: peripheral blood. All receptors derive from a man aged 70 or older with active or convalescent COVID-19. Each CDR3 is given with its conserved first and last residue. The D gene is left open where the match is weak. Rows may omit the clone size; those that give it use once, few, many or a size class.

V,size,J,D,length,CDR3,DNA
TRBV30,NA,TRBJ1-5,TRBD1,13,CAWSSQGVEPQHF,TGTGCCTGGAGTTCCCAGGGGGTTGAGCCCCAGCATTTT
TRBV4-2,NA,TRBJ2-3,TRBD2,16,CASSSLAGGQVDTQYF,TGTGCCAGCAGCAGCTTAGCGGGGGGGCAAGTAGATACGCAGTATTTT
TRBV29-1,NA,TRBJ2-7,NA,12,CSVLASEYEQYF,TGCAGCGTTTTAGCTAGCGAGTACGAGCAGTACTTC
TRBV11-3,NA,TRBJ2-3,NA,13,CASSSQFTDTQYF,TGTGCCAGCAGCTCCCAATTCACAGATACGCAGTATTTT
TRBV13,NA,TRBJ2-7,NA,16,CASSHRLGGSPYEQYF,TGTGCCAGCAGCCACCGATTGGGGGGATCTCCGTACGAGCAGTACTTC
TRBV7-3,NA,TRBJ2-7,TRBD1,13,CASSQGQVYEQYF,TGTGCCAGCAGCCAGGGACAGGTCTACGAGCAGTACTTC
TRBV7-9,NA,TRBJ2-3,NA,10,CASSQITQYF,TGTGCCAGCAGCCAAATTACGCAGTATTTT
TRBV9,NA,TRBJ1-5,NA,13,CASSVDTGQPQHF,TGTGCCAGCAGCGTAGATACGGGTCAGCCCCAGCATTTT
TRBV6-5,NA,TRBJ1-2,NA,13,CASSYSNSFGYTF,TGTGCCAGCAGTTACTCGAACAGTTTTGGCTACACCTTC
TRBV6-1,NA,TRBJ1-5,TRBD1,16,CASSDLRDRGRQPQHF,TGTGCCAGCAGTGACCTACGGGACAGGGGACGCCAGCCCCAGCATTTT
TRBV3-1/TRBV3-2,NA,TRBJ1-2,NA,16,CASSQGAIRFNYGYTF,TGTGCCAGCAGCCAAGGGGCTATACGATTTAACTATGGCTACACCTTC
TRBV12-5,NA,TRBJ1-1,NA,13,CASGYQRGTEAFF,TGTGCTAGTGGTTACCAAAGGGGAACTGAAGCTTTCTTT
TRBV5-4,NA,TRBJ2-2,NA,15,CASSLQGAVTGELFF,TGTGCCAGCAGCCTACAGGGAGCGGTGACCGGGGAGCTGTTTTTT
TRBV7-2,NA,TRBJ2-3,NA,13,CASSRTITDTQYF,TGTGCCAGCAGCCGGACTATCACAGATACGCAGTATTTT
TRBV15,NA,TRBJ2-7,TRBD1,13,CATSRGTGTEQYF,TGTGCCACCAGCAGAGGGACAGGGACCGAGCAGTACTTC
TRBV9,NA,TRBJ2-1,NA,14,CASSVEGTYNEQFF,TGTGCCAGCAGCGTAGAGGGGACCTACAATGAGCAGTTCTTC
TRBV5-1,NA,TRBJ2-5,NA,13,CASSPGSGETQYF,TGCGCCAGCAGCCCCGGTTCGGGAGAGACCCAGTACTTC
TRBV11-2,few,TRBJ1-1,NA,16,CASSDTQVRLDTEAFF,TGTGCCAGCAGCGACACACAGGTACGTTTGGACACTGAAGCTTTCTTT
TRBV12-3/TRBV12-4,NA,TRBJ2-7,TRBD2,13,CASSLARGYEQYF,TGTGCCAGCAGTTTAGCGCGGGGGTACGAGCAGTACTTC
TRBV12-3/TRBV12-4,NA,TRBJ1-3,NA,11,CASSFQNTIYF,TGTGCCAGCAGTTTTCAAAACACCATATATTTT
TRBV5-4,NA,TRBJ2-3,TRBD2,17,CASSTTRGLGPTDTQYF,TGTGCCAGCAGCACTACCCGCGGACTAGGCCCCACAGATACGCAGTATTTT
TRBV4-2,NA,TRBJ2-7,NA,14,CASSQDIGGYEQYF,TGTGCCAGCAGCCAAGATATCGGCGGCTACGAGCAGTACTTC
TRBV6-5,NA,TRBJ1-5,NA,13,CASGEGHSPPQHF,TGTGCCAGCGGAGAGGGACATTCTCCCCCCCAGCATTTT
TRBV6-5,NA,TRBJ2-5,NA,14,CASSSEDSGTTQYF,TGTGCCAGCAGTTCCGAGGACAGCGGAACGACCCAGTACTTC